This TCR beta chain was identified during a study of blood T cell repertoires in COVID-19. Participants spanned ages roughly 18 to 95 years and resided in 20 to 25 US areas. The repertoire was sequenced with immunoSEQ multiplex PCR; TCRdb's copy has only in-frame clones and lacks some. The data hold about 220,000 clones, with about 90% observed a single time. The CDR3 is 15 amino acids. Germline V gene lookup returns CDR1 LGHDT and CDR2 YNNKEL (reference sequence). Trimming took off 2 bases at V and 0 bases at J, with 9 bases between the two ends. The receptor was isolated from a woman aged 45-60 years with acute COVID-19. V gene TRBV3-1 (or the pseudogene TRBV3-2) combines with J gene TRBJ2-3; TRBD1 is a possible D gene (6 bases). Sequences were obtained from PBMCs or T cells enriched from blood (not recorded which). CDR3: CASSQTGISTDTQYF. CDR3 DNA: TGTGCCAGCAGCCAAACAGGGATTAGCACAGATACGCAGTATTTT.